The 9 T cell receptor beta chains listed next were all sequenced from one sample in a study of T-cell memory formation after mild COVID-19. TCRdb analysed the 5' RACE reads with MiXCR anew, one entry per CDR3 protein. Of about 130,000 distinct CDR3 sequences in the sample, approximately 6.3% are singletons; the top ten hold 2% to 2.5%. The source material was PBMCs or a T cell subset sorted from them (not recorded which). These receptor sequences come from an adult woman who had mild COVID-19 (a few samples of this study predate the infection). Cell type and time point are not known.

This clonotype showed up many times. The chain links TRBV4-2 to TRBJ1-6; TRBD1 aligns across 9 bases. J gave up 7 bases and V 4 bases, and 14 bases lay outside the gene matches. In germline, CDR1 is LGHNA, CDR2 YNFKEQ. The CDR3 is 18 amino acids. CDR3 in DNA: TGTGCCAGCAGCCGAGGAAACACGGGACAGGGTCGGAATTCACCCCTCCACTTT. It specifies CASSRGNTGQGRNSPLHF.

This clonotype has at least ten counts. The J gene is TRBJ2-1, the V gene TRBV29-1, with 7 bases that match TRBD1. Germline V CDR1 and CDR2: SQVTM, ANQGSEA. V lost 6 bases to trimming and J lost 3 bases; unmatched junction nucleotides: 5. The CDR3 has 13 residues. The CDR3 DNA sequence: TGCAGCGTAAACAGGGGCTTCTACAATGAGCAGTTCTTC. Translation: CSVNRGFYNEQFF.

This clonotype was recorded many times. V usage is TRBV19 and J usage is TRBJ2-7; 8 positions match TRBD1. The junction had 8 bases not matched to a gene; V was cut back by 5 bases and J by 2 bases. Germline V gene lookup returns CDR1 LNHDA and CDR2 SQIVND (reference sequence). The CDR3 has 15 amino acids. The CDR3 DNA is TGTGCCAGTAGTCCGCGACAGGGGCCTACCTACGAGCAGTACTTC. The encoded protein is CASSPRQGPTYEQYF.

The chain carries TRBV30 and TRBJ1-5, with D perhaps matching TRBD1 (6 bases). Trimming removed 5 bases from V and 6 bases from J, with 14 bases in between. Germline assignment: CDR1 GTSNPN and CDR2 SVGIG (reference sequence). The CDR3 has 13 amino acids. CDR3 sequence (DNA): TGTGCCTGGGAGGAACAAGGGGGTCAGCCCCAGCATTTT. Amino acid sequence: CAWEEQGGQPQHF. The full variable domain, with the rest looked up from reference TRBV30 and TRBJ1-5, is SQTIHQWPATLVQPVGSPLSLECTVEGTSNPNLYWYRQAAGRGLQLLFYSVGIGQISSEVPQNLSASRPQDRQFILSSKKLLLSDSGFYLCAWEEQGGQPQHFGDGTRLSIL.

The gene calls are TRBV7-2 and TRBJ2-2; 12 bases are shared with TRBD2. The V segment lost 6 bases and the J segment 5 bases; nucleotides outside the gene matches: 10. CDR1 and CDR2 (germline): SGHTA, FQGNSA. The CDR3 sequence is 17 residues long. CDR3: CASSRLAGVVGTGELFF. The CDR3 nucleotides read TGTGCCAGCAGTCGACTAGCGGGAGTCGTTGGGACCGGGGAGCTGTTTTTT.

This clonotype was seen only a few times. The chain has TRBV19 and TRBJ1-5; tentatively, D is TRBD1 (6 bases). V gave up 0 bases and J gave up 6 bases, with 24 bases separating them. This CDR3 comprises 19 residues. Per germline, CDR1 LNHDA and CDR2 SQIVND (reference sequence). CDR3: CASSIDLGQTLGLSQPQHF. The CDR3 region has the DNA TGTGCCAGTAGTATAGATCTAGGACAGACTTTGGGGCTGAGTCAGCCCCAGCATTTT.

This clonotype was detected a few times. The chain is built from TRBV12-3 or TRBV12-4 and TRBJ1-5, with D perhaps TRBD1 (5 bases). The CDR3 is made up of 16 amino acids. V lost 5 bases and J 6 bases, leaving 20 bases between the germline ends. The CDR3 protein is CASSLGGTGTSQPQHF. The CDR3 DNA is TGTGCCAGCAGTCTTGGCGGGACCGGGACCAGTCAGCCCCAGCATTTT.

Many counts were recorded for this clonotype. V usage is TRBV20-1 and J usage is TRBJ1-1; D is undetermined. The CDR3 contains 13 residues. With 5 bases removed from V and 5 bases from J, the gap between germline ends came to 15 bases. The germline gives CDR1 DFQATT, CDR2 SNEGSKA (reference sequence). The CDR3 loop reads CSASRRLGTEAFF. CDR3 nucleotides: TGCAGTGCTTCCCGCAGGTTGGGAACTGAAGCTTTCTTT.

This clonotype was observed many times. In nucleotides, the CDR3 is TGTGCCAGCAGCTTAGGGCCTATAGCCTATGGCTACACCTTC. This translates into CASSLGPIAYGYTF. The chain has TRBV11-2 and TRBJ1-2; D uncertain. Trimming removed 1 base from V and 4 bases from J, with 10 bases in between. Germline V gene sequence: CDR1 SGHAT, CDR2 FQNNGV. The length of the CDR3 is 14 residues.